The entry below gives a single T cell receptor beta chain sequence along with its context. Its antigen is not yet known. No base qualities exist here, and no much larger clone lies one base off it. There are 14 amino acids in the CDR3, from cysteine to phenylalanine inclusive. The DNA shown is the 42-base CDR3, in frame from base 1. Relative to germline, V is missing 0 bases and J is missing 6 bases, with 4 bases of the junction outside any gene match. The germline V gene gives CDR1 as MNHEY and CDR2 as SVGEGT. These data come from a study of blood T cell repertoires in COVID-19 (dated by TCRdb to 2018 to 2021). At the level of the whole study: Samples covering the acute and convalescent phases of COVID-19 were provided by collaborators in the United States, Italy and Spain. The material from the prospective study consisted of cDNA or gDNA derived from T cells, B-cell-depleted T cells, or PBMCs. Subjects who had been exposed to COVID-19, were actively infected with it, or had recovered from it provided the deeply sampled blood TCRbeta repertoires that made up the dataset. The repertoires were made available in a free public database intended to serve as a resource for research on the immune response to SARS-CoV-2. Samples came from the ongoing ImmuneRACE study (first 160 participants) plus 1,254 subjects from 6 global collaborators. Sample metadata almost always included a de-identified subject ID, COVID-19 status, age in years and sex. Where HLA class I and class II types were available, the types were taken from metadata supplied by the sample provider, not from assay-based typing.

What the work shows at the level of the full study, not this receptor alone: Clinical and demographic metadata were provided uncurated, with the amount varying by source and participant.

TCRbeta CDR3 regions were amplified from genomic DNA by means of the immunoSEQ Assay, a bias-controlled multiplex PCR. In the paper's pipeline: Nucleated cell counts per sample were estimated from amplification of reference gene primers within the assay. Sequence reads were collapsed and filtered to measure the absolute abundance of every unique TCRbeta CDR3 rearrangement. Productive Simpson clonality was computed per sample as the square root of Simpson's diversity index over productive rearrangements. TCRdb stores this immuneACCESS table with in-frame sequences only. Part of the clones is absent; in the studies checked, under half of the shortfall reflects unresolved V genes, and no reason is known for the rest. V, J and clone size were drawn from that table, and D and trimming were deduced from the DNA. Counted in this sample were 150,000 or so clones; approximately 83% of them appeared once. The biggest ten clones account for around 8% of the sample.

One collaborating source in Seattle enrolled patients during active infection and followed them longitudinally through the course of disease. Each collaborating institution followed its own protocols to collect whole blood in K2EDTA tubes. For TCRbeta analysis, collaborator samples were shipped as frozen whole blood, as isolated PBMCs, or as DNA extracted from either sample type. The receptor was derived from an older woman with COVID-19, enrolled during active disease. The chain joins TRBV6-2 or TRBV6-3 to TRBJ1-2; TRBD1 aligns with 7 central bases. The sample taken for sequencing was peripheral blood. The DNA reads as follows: TGTGCCAGCAGTTACTCAGGGGGCGCAGATGGCTACACCTTC. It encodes CASSYSGGADGYTF.